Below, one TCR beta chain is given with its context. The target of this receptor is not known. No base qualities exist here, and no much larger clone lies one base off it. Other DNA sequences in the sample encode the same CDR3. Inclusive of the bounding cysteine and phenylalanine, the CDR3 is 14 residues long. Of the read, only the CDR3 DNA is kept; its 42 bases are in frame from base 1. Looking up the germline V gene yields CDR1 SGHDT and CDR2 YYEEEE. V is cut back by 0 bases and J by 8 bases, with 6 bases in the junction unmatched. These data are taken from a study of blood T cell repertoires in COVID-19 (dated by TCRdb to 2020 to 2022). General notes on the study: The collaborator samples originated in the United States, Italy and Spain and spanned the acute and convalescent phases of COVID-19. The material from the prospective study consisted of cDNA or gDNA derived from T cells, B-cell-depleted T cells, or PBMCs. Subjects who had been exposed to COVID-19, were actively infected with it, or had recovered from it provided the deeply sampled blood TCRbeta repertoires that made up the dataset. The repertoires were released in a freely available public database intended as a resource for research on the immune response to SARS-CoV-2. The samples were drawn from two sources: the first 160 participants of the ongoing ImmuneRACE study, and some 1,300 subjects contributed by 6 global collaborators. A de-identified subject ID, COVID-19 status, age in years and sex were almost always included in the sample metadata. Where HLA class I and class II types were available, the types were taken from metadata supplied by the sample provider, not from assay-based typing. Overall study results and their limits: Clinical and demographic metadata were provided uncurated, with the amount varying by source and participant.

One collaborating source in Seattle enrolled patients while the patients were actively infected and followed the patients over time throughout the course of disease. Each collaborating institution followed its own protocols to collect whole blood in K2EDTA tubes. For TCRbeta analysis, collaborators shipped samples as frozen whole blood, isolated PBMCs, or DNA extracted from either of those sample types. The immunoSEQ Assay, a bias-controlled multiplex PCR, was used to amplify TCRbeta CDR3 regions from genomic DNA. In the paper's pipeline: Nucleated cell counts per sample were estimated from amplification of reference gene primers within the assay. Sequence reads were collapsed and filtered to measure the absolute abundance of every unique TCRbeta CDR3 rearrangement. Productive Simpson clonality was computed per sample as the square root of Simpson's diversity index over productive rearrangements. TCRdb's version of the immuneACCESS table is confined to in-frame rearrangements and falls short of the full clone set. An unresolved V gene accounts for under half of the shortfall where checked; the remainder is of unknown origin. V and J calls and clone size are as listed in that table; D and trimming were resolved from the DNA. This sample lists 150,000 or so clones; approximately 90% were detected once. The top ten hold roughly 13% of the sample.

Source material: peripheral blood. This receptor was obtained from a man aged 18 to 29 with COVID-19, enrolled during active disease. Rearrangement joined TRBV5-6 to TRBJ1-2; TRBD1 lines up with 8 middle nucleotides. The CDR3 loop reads CASSLAQGARGYTF. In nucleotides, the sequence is TGTGCCAGCAGCTTGGCTCAGGGGGCCCGGGGCTACACCTTC.